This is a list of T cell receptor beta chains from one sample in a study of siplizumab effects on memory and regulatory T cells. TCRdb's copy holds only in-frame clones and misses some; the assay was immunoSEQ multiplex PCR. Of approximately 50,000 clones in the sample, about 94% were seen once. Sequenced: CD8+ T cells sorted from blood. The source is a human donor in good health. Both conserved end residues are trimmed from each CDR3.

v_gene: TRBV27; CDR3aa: ASSLSPGYEQY
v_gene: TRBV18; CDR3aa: ASSPRGTDYGYT
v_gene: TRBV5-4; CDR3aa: ASSSPGQLPSYEQY
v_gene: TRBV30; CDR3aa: ACRAGPHTEAF
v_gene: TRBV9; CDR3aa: ASSAGLAEPTYEQY
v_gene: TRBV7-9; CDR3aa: ASSEWSTEAF
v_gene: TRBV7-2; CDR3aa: ASSLWSRGINEQF
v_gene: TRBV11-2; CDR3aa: ASTSGGEQY
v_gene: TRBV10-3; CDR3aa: AISEGGNYNEQF
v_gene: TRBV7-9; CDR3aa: ASSFGGSEAF
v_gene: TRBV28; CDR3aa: ASSSTLRGLTNTEAF
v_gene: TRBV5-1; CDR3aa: ASSPNPNFFPGELF
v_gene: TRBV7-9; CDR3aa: ASSLAAGIGYT
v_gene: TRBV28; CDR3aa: ASSLEQGMNTEAF